The present TCR beta chain was sequenced within a study of T-cell memory formation after mild COVID-19. In this sample, this clonotype turned up a few times. The antigen is unknown. The study's findings and limits: Pre-infection memory already had some responding clones, implying cross-reactive memory joined. Clones that contracted from day 15 to 85 were balanced CD4/CD8, while later expanders leaned CD4+. Nothing showed for sure that second-wave clones peaking on day 37 were SARS-CoV-2 specific.

V lost 0 bases and J 10 bases, leaving 10 bases between the germline ends. From germline, CDR1 is SGHTA and CDR2 FQGTGA. The CDR3 has 13 residues. TCRdb used MiXCR to reprocess the 5' RACE reads, holding one entry per CDR3 protein. This table holds hundreds of thousands of distinct CDR3 sequences, more than 20% found once. The rearrangement links TRBV7-3 to TRBJ2-1, with D hard to call. The TCR originated in an adult woman who had mild COVID-19 (a few samples of this study predate the infection). Cell type and time point are not known. The specimen was PBMCs or a T cell subset sorted from them (not recorded which). The CDR3 DNA reads as TGTGCCAGCAGCTTAACGCAGGAGCAAGAGCAGTTCTTC. Translating it yields CASSLTQEQEQFF.